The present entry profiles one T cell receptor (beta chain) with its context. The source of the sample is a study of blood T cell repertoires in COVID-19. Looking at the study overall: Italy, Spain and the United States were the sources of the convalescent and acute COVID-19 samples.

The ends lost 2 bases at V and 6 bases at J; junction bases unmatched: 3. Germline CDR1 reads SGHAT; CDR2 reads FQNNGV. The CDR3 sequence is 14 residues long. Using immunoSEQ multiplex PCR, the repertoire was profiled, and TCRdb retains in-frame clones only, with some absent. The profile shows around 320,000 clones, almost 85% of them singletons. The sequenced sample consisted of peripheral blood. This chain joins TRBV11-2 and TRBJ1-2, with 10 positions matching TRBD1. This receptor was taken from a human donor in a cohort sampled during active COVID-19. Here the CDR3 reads CASSLRTGGHGYTF. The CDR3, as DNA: TGTGCCAGCAGCTTAAGGACAGGGGGTCATGGCTACACCTTC. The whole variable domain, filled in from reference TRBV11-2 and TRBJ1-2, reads EAGVAQSPRYKIIEKRQSVAFWCNPISGHATLYWYQQILGQGPKLLIQFQNNGVVDDSQLPKDRFSAERLKGVDSTLKIQPAKLEDSAVYLCASSLRTGGHGYTFGSGTRLTVV.